The 31 T cell receptor beta chains below all came from one sample that was sequenced in a study of tumor-infiltrating lymphocytes in primary liver carcinoma. With 400 to 550 ng total RNA as template and a constant-region primer, TCR beta cDNA was made. Slightly modified ARM-PCR with three nested multiplex PCR rounds yielded TCR beta libraries. Each of the first two PCR rounds ran roughly 10 cycles with TRBV1-TRBV30 forward and C-beta reverse primers. TCRdb reanalysed the multiplex PCR reads using MiXCR and keeps one entry per CDR3 protein. The sample lists 300,000 to 350,000 distinct CDR3 sequences, 58% seen once, with around 15% in the top ten. In addition to blood RNA drawn from unsorted whole blood, germline DNA was extracted. The sequencing sample was made of peripheral blood. The receptors originated from a woman aged 25 to 39 with primary liver carcinoma and hepatitis B virus infection.

This clonotype was recorded a few times. The CDR3 ends on some other residue instead of the conserved phenylalanine or tryptophan, so this is likely a read error. The chain links TRBV11-2 to TRBJ2-7; D assignment may be TRBD1 or TRBD2 (6 bases each). The length of the CDR3 is 12 residues. The V gene's germline CDR1 is SGHAT and CDR2 FQNNGV. CDR3 DNA sequence: TGTGCTAGCCGGGGGCCGGGTAACGAGCAGTACTTG. This translates into CASRGPGNEQYL.

The chain joins TRBV6-1 to TRBJ2-1; 7 bases match TRBD2. The CDR3 totals 17 residues. Trimming cost V 3 bases and J 2 bases; bases outside gene matches: 10. Looked up from germline, CDR1 is MNHNS and CDR2 is SASEGT. The CDR3 DNA reads as TGTGCCAGCAGTGATAAAGGGGACTACCTTACCTACAATGAGCAGTTCTTC. This sequence encodes CASSDKGDYLTYNEQFF.

Remarks on this clonotype: A read error may produce the germline difference seen at one junction end. This chain connects TRBV7-8 to TRBJ2-1; no clear D gene. CDR1 and CDR2 from the germline V gene are SGHVS and FQNEAQ. The CDR3 sequence is 13 residues long. The CDR3 region is CASGFGPNNEQFF. The CDR3 coding sequence is TGTGCCAGCGGCTTTGGACCCAACAATGAGCAGTTCTTC. Variable domain in full (rest from reference TRBV7-8 and TRBJ2-1): GAGVSQSPRYKVAKRGQDVALRCDPISGHVSLFWYQQALGQGPEFLTYFQNEAQLDKSGLPSDRFFAERPEGSVSTLKIQRTQQEDSAVYLCASGFGPNNEQFFGPGTRLTVL.

Turning to this clonotype: Since no conserved phenylalanine or tryptophan closes the CDR3, a read error is the likely cause. The V gene is TRBV5-5, the J gene TRBJ2-2; 9 nucleotides match TRBD2. J gave up 6 bases and V 0 bases, and 9 bases lay outside the gene matches. CDR1 is SGHKS, CDR2 YYEKEE, per germline (reference sequence). The CDR3 consists of 17 residues. The CDR3, as DNA: TGTGCCAGCAGCTTGGATATCGCGGGAGGGGTCCCCGGGGAGCTGTTTTCT. Its translation is CASSLDIAGGVPGELFS.

In regard to this clonotype: A much larger clone differs by one base, so this may be a read error. The chain joins TRBV6-1 to TRBJ2-1; the match to TRBD2 covers 10 bases. Germline CDR1 MNHNS, CDR2 SASEGT. The CDR3 sequence is 12 residues long. The CDR3 sequence is CASLAGDYEEFF. The CDR3 DNA sequence: TGTGCCAGCCTAGCGGGAGACTATGAGGAGTTCTTC.

On this clonotype: Relative to the germline gene, one junction end is altered; a read error may explain this. The chain employs TRBV5-6 and TRBJ2-7; a possible D gene is TRBD1 (6 bases). CDR3 length: 15 amino acids. Looked up from germline, CDR1 is SGHDT and CDR2 is YYEEEE. DNA for the CDR3: TGTGCCAGCAGATCAGGGGACACAACCCTCTACGATCAGTACTTC. Its protein product is CASRSGDTTLYDQYF.

This clonotype was detected only a few times. One end of the junction fails to match germline, which may point to a read error. The chain links TRBV7-8 to TRBJ2-3; D may be TRBD2 (7 bases). CDR1 and CDR2 from the germline V gene are SGHVS and FQNEAQ. The CDR3 is 16 amino acids. This CDR3 is CASSFVVGGRTDTQCF. As DNA, the CDR3 is TGTGCCAGCAGCTTTGTAGTGGGGGGGAGGACAGATACGCAGTGTTTT. The entire variable domain, with the rest obtained from reference TRBV7-8 and TRBJ2-3, is as follows: GAGVSQSPRYKVAKRGQDVALRCDPISGHVSLFWYQQALGQGPEFLTYFQNEAQLDKSGLPSDRFFAERPEGSVSTLKIQRTQQEDSAVYLCASSFVVGGRTDTQCFGPGTRLTVL.

This clonotype showed up just a few times. The rearrangement joins TRBV6-6 to TRBJ1-4; D is unclear. The CDR3 totals 17 residues. The V end was cut by 2 bases, the J end by 10 bases, with 23 bases between. The V gene's germline CDR1 is MNHNY and CDR2 SVGAGI (reference sequence). The CDR3 protein is CASSYTAPAGMGPKLFF. CDR3 DNA: TGTGCCAGCAGTTACACAGCCCCGGCTGGGATGGGTCCAAAACTGTTTTTT.

This chain links TRBV13 with TRBJ1-2; no clear D gene. V was shortened by 0 bases and J by 6 bases, with 14 bases between the two germline ends. The CDR3 length is 15 residues. The germline V gene has CDR1 PRHDT and CDR2 FYEKMQ (reference sequence). The CDR3 DNA follows: TGTGCCAGCAGCTTAGGGGCAGTTATTCGGGATGGCTACACCTTC. Amino acids: CASSLGAVIRDGYTF.

In regard to this clonotype: Compared with germline, one end of the junction differs, possibly owing to a read error. The V gene is TRBV11-2, the J gene TRBJ2-2, with D perhaps given as TRBD1 or TRBD2 (5 bases each). CDR1 and CDR2 from the germline V gene are SGHAT and FQNNGV. The CDR3 runs 16 residues. As DNA, the CDR3 is TGTGCCAGCAGCTTAACCGACAGACCGAAGACCGGGGAGCAGTTTTTT. Translated: CASSLTDRPKTGEQFF.

At least ten counts were recorded for this clonotype. This chain uses TRBV5-6 with TRBJ2-1, with D tentatively TRBD2 (6 bases). CDR3 length: 15 amino acids. Germline loops: CDR1 SGHDT, CDR2 YYEEEE. V dropped 0 bases and J dropped 0 bases, with 7 bases sitting between them. CDR3 sequence reads: CASSLVGSSYNEQFF. The CDR3 DNA reads as TGTGCCAGCAGCTTGGTCGGGAGCTCCTACAATGAGCAGTTCTTC.

This clonotype has only a few counts. The rearrangement joins TRBV10-3 to TRBJ2-6; no clear D. Germline V gene data show CDR1 as ENHRY and CDR2 as SYGVKD. V was pared by 6 bases and J by 2 bases, with 5 bases between. This CDR3 has 13 residues. The CDR3 sequence is CAISQPGANVLTF. In DNA form, the CDR3 reads TGTGCCATCAGCCAGCCTGGGGCCAACGTCCTGACTTTC.

Comments on this clonotype: One end of the junction varies from germline; a read error may be responsible. V usage is TRBV13 and J usage is TRBJ2-2, with D possibly matching TRBD1 (6 bases). The CDR3 contains 15 residues. Germline V gene sequence: CDR1 PRHDT, CDR2 FYEKMQ (reference sequence). The CDR3 nucleotides read TGTGGCAGCAGCGTCGGGACACAATCCTTCGGGGAGCTGTTTTTT. Residues: CGSSVGTQSFGELFF.

The V call is TRBV28, the J call TRBJ2-1; 12 nucleotides match TRBD2. Germline values: CDR1 MDHEN, CDR2 SYDVKM. Trimming removed 3 bases from V and 8 bases from J; junction bases left unmatched: 5. CDR3 length: 15 amino acids. The CDR3 reads CASSLTSGRRDEQFF. The CDR3 DNA follows: TGTGCCAGCAGTTTGACTAGCGGGAGAAGGGATGAGCAGTTCTTC.

The chain couples TRBV6-5 to TRBJ2-3, with 13 nucleotides matching TRBD2. This CDR3 comprises 14 residues. Germline V gene sequence: CDR1 MNHEY, CDR2 SVGAGI. V trimming: 6 bases; J trimming: 3 bases; junction bases outside the gene matches: 0. The CDR3 loop reads CASRLAGGTDTQYF. The CDR3 region has the DNA TGTGCCAGCAGACTAGCGGGGGGGACAGATACGCAGTATTTT.

This clonotype has at least ten counts. J is TRBJ2-3 and V is TRBV4-3, with a tentative D call TRBD2 (6 bases). Trimming left V 4 bases short and J 4 bases short, with 12 bases between. CDR1 and CDR2 (germline): LGHNA, YSLEER. The CDR3 runs 14 residues. The CDR3 sequence is CASSRSKRADTQYF. The CDR3 nucleotides read TGCGCCAGCAGCCGATCAAAGCGGGCAGATACGCAGTATTTT.

On this clonotype itself: At one end, the junction sequence differs from germline, possibly due to a read error. The chain recombines TRBV10-2 with TRBJ2-1; a weak D match, TRBD2 (5 bases). Germline V CDR1 and CDR2: WSHSY, SAAADI. This CDR3 spans 14 amino acids. The CDR3 coding sequence is TGCGTCAGCAAGTGGAGAGAGGGTTACAATGAGCAGTTCTTC. It translates to CVSKWREGYNEQFF.

At least ten counts were recorded for this clonotype. The CDR3 DNA follows: TGTGCCAGCAGTTACCCCCGGCAGGGTCGAGGCTACAATGAGCAGTTCTTC. It translates to CASSYPRQGRGYNEQFF. V usage is TRBV6-2 or TRBV6-3 and J usage is TRBJ2-1; D is possibly TRBD1 (5 bases). The CDR3 loop spans 17 amino acids. V was shortened by 2 bases and J by 3 bases, with 17 bases between the two germline ends. Per germline, CDR1 MNHEY and CDR2 SVGEGT.

The table lists this clonotype with many counts. The chain uses TRBV6-1 and TRBJ1-1; tentative D call: TRBD1 (5 bases). Germline V gives CDR1 MNHNS, CDR2 SASEGT. V was clipped by 4 bases and J by 0 bases, with 12 bases between them. The CDR3 spans 15 residues. The CDR3 DNA reads TGTGCCAGCAGTGTCTCCGGGACCGTGAACACTGAAGCTTTCTTT. It specifies CASSVSGTVNTEAFF.

As to this clonotype: This clone may be a read error of a much larger clone one base away. The rearrangement uses TRBV29-1 and TRBJ1-2; maybe TRBD1 (6 bases). Deletions cut 5 bases from V and 6 bases from J, with 22 bases between. The CDR3 is 15 amino acids. CDR1 is SQVTM, CDR2 ANQGSEA, per germline. CDR3 nucleotide sequence: TGCAGCGTTCCTCAAGGCGGGGGGCCGAACCATGGCTACACCTTC. It translates to CSVPQGGGPNHGYTF. The whole variable domain, remainder taken from reference TRBV29-1 and TRBJ1-2, is SAVISQKPSRDICQRGTSLTIQCQVDSQVTMMFWYRQQPGQSLTLIATANQGSEATYESGFVIDKFPISRPNLTFSTLTVSNMSPEDSSIYLCSVPQGGGPNHGYTFGSGTRLTVV.

This rearrangement joins TRBV6-1 to TRBJ1-5; TRBD1 matches at 7 bases. The CDR3 runs to 15 residues. The germline CDR1 and CDR2 sequences are MNHNS and SASEGT. V lost 4 bases, J lost 1 base, and 4 bases stayed unmatched. CDR3 in DNA: TGTGCCAGCAGTGCTCAGGGGGTAAGCAATCAGCCCCAGCATTTT. This translates into CASSAQGVSNQPQHF.

Notes on this clonotype: An end of the junction does not agree with germline; a read error may underlie this. The chain is built from TRBV4-3 and TRBJ2-3; 10 bases align to TRBD2. The germline CDR1 and CDR2 sequences are LGHNA and YSLEER. CDR3 length: 17 amino acids. DNA for the CDR3: TGCGTCAGCAGCCAAGAGTCTAGCGGGAGCGGCACAGATACGCGGTATTTT. This gives the protein CVSSQESSGSGTDTRYF.

This clonotype was seen a few times. The junction differs from germline at one of its ends, possibly a read error. V and J are TRBV5-5 and TRBJ2-4; TRBD1 matches at 9 bases. The CDR3 spans 14 residues. CDR1 is SGHKS and CDR2 is YYEKEE in the germline V gene (reference sequence). CDR3 sequence: CTSSTGQGFSIQYF. CDR3 in DNA: TGTACCAGCAGCACGGGACAGGGATTTAGCATTCAGTACTTC.

Remarks on this clonotype: A read error may be the cause here, since a much bigger clone is one base away. The chain is built from TRBV29-1 and TRBJ2-3; D remains ambiguous. The ends were cut back, 8 bases at V and 0 bases at J, with 12 bases in the middle. In germline, CDR1 is SQVTM, CDR2 ANQGSEA. This CDR3 is 13 amino acids long. The CDR3 reads CSFTSFSTDTQYF. CDR3 coding DNA: TGCAGCTTCACGTCCTTTAGCACAGATACGCAGTATTTT.

This clonotype was found a few times. This could be a read error, since a much larger clone is one nucleotide away. V gene TRBV6-5 combines with J gene TRBJ2-1, with D perhaps TRBD2 (5 bases). The length of the CDR3 is 13 residues. The germline CDR1 and CDR2 sequences are MNHEY and SVGAGI. The CDR3 nucleotides are TGTGCCAGCAGGACGTGGGAGCTGAAAGAGCAGTCCTTC. This codes for CASRTWELKEQSF.

This clonotype was detected only a few times. CDR3 in amino acids: CAYGVPNTGELFF. In DNA, the CDR3 is TGTGCCTACGGAGTCCCGAACACCGGGGAGCTGTTTTTT. This chain uses TRBV28 with TRBJ2-2; no clear D gene. Trimming cost V 11 bases and J 0 bases, with 10 bases left between them. In germline, CDR1 is MDHEN, CDR2 SYDVKM. The CDR3 runs to 13 residues.

Turning to this clonotype: This clone may be a read error of a much larger clone one base away. V and J are TRBV29-1 and TRBJ2-5; no clear D gene. This CDR3 has 11 amino acids. In germline, CDR1 is SQVTM, CDR2 ANQGSEA. The CDR3 coding sequence is TGCAGCGTTGAAGACGTAGAGATCCAGTACTTC. It codes for CSVEDVEIQYF.

This clonotype was counted between two and nine times. The chain combines TRBV5-5 with TRBJ2-1; D remains unclear. Germline-derived CDR1 and CDR2 are SGHKS and YYEKEE (reference sequence). Trimming shortened V by 4 bases and J by 5 bases, and 16 bases separated the two germline ends. The CDR3 has 15 amino acids. The DNA for the CDR3 is TGTGCCAGCAGCCAAACCCTGACAAATAACAATGAGCAGTTCTTC. Its protein product is CASSQTLTNNNEQFF. The complete variable domain, with remaining parts taken from reference TRBV5-5 and TRBJ2-1, reads DAGVTQSPTHLIKTRGQQVTLRCSPISGHKSVSWYQQVLGQGPQFIFQYYEKEERGRGNFPDRFSARQFPNYSSELNVNALLLGDSALYLCASSQTLTNNNEQFFGPGTRLTVL.

Points on this clonotype: A read error may be the cause here, since a much bigger clone is one base away. The rearrangement uses TRBV29-1 and TRBJ2-6; no definite D call. The germline V gene has CDR1 SQVTM and CDR2 ANQGSEA. This CDR3 is built from 13 residues. The CDR3 reads CSVLHSGVNVLTF. The CDR3 DNA is TGCAGCGTTCTTCACTCTGGGGTCAACGTCCTGACTTTC.

This clonotype was counted ten times or more. The rearrangement joins TRBV11-2 to TRBJ2-5; 8 positions agree with TRBD2. The V and J ends lost 6 bases and 4 bases, in that order; junction bases with no gene match: 4. This CDR3 spans 13 amino acids. The germline CDR1 and CDR2 sequences are SGHAT and FQNNGV. The CDR3 region has the DNA TGTGCCAGCAGACCGAGCGGGAGAGAGACCCAGTACTTC. Protein sequence: CASRPSGRETQYF.

This clonotype was found many times. This sequence joins TRBV29-1 and TRBJ2-1, with D uncertain. CDR1 and CDR2 from the germline V gene are SQVTM and ANQGSEA. There are 13 residues in the CDR3. V lost 5 bases and J 6 bases, leaving 14 bases between the germline ends. The CDR3 coding sequence is TGCAGCGTTCATGTCCCCACGACCAATGAGCAGTTCTTC. As protein: CSVHVPTTNEQFF.